This passage covers 11 T cell receptor beta chains from one sample sequenced in a study of blood T cell repertoires in COVID-19. The protocol was immunoSEQ multiplex PCR, while the TCRdb copy is restricted to in-frame clones and leaves out a portion. The sample consists of 200,000 to 250,000 clones, about 83% of them appearing once. The specimen was peripheral blood. The source of these receptors is a woman in her 30s with COVID-19, enrolled during active disease.

This chain joins TRBV7-2 and TRBJ1-2; the match to TRBD1 covers 7 bases. Trimming took 4 bases from V and 4 from J; bases not matched to a gene: 3. The CDR3 has 13 residues. In germline, CDR1 is SGHTA, CDR2 FQGNSA. CDR3 DNA sequence: TGTGCCAGCAGCTCAGGACAGGTCTATGGCTACACCTTC. Its translation: CASSSGQVYGYTF. Full variable domain (outside the CDR3, taken from reference TRBV7-2 and TRBJ1-2): GAGVSQSPSNKVTEKGKDVELRCDPISGHTALYWYRQSLGQGLEFLIYFQGNSAPDKSGLPSDRFSAERTGGSVSTLTIQRTQQEDSAVYLCASSSGQVYGYTFGSGTRLTVV.

The chain has TRBV11-2 and TRBJ2-5; TRBD1 matches at 7 bases. Trimming removed 5 bases from V and 3 bases from J; junction bases left unmatched: 3. Germline lookup yields CDR1 SGHAT and CDR2 FQNNGV. This CDR3 has 13 amino acids. The CDR3 sequence: CASSRDREETQYF. The CDR3 DNA sequence: TGTGCCAGCAGCCGTGACAGGGAAGAGACCCAGTACTTC.

The genes are TRBV6-1 and TRBJ1-5; D remains ambiguous. The CDR3 runs 13 residues. V lost 1 base and J 7 bases, leaving 8 bases between the germline ends. The germline CDR1 and CDR2 sequences are MNHNS and SASEGT. CDR3 coding DNA: TGTGCCAGCAGTGAAGTAGGGAGACAGCCCCAGCATTTT. This sequence encodes CASSEVGRQPQHF.

The chain couples TRBV11-1 to TRBJ2-3; 11 bases line up with TRBD2. The germline CDR1 and CDR2 sequences are SGHAT and FQDESV (reference sequence). The CDR3 runs 16 residues. The ends lost 5 bases at V and 3 bases at J; junction bases unmatched: 7. This CDR3 reads CASSPRLAGLTDTQYF. The CDR3 DNA reads as TGTGCCAGCAGCCCTCGACTAGCGGGGTTAACAGATACGCAGTATTTT.

The chain recombines TRBV27 with TRBJ1-4; D remains unclear. CDR1 is MNHEY, CDR2 SMNVEV, per germline (reference sequence). Trimming took off 0 bases at V and 8 bases at J, with 10 bases between the two ends. The CDR3 covers 14 residues. CDR3 sequence: CASSLSGRLEKLFF. DNA for the CDR3: TGTGCCAGCAGTTTATCAGGGAGGTTGGAAAAACTGTTTTTT.

This chain connects TRBV30 to TRBJ2-7; D might be TRBD1 (6 bases). CDR3 length equals 12 residues. V was cut by 3 bases and J by 1 base, with 7 bases left in between. The germline gives CDR1 GTSNPN, CDR2 SVGIG (reference sequence). The CDR3 loop is CAWRQGSYEQYF. The CDR3 nucleotides are TGTGCCTGGAGGCAGGGGTCCTACGAGCAGTACTTC.

This chain uses TRBV5-4 with TRBJ2-7, with TRBD2 matching over 9 bases. There are 14 residues in the CDR3. Germline lookup yields CDR1 SGHNT and CDR2 YYREEE (reference sequence). Trimming cost V 6 bases and J 3 bases; bases outside gene matches: 7. Written as DNA, the CDR3 is TGTGCCAGCAATGCGGGAGGGCCCCTCTACGAGCAGTACTTC. Translating gives CASNAGGPLYEQYF.

The rearrangement links TRBV15 to TRBJ1-5; no clear D gene. V was clipped by 5 bases and J by 3 bases, with 11 bases between them. CDR1 LNHNV and CDR2 YYDKDF come from the germline V gene (reference sequence). The CDR3 has 14 residues. The CDR3 nucleotides read TGTGCCACCAGCTCGGGTCGCTACAATCAGCCCCAGCATTTT. It translates to CATSSGRYNQPQHF.

The rearrangement uses TRBV5-6 and TRBJ2-4; the match to TRBD2 covers 7 bases. Germline V gene lookup returns CDR1 SGHDT and CDR2 YYEEEE. Trimming at V came to 4 bases and at J to 0 bases, leaving 13 bases not matched to a gene. The CDR3 is 18 residues long. CDR3 in amino acids: CASSRTPGVAGAKNIQYF. In nucleotides, the CDR3 is TGTGCCAGCAGCCGAACCCCTGGGGTAGCGGGAGCCAAAAACATTCAGTACTTC.

This clone was seen a handful of times. This chain links TRBV15 with TRBJ2-3; 10 bases fit TRBD1. This CDR3 has 16 residues. Trimming at V came to 2 bases and at J to 2 bases, leaving 4 bases not matched to a gene. CDR1 LNHNV and CDR2 YYDKDF come from the germline V gene (reference sequence). In nucleotides, the CDR3 is TGTGCCACCAGCAGACCGGGACAGGGGAACACAGATACGCAGTATTTT. It is translated as CATSRPGQGNTDTQYF.

The rearrangement uses TRBV19 and TRBJ2-2; tentative D call: TRBD1 (6 bases). V dropped 2 bases and J dropped 5 bases, with 21 bases sitting between them. The germline V gene has CDR1 LNHDA and CDR2 SQIVND (reference sequence). This CDR3 is 18 amino acids long. The CDR3 nucleotides read TGTGCCAGTAGTATAAGTGGGCCGTGGGACCAGGGGACCGGGGAGCTGTTTTTT. It codes for CASSISGPWDQGTGELFF.